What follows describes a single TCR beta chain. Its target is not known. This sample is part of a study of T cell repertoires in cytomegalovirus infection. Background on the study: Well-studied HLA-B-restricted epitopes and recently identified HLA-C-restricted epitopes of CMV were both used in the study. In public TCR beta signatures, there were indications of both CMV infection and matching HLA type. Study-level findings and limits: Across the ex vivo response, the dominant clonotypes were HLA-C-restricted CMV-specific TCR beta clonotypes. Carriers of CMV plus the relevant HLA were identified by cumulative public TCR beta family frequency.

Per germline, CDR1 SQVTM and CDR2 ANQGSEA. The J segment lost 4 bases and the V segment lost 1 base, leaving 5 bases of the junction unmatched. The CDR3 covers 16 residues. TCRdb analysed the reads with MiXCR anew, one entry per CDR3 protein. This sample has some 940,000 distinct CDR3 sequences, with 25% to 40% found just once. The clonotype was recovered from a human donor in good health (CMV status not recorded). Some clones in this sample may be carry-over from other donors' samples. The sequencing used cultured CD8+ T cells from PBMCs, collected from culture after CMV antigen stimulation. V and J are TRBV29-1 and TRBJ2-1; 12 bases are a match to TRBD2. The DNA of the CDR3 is TGCAGCGTTGAAGGGGCTAGCGGGGGGGCGTACAATGAGCAGTTCTTC. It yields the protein CSVEGASGGAYNEQFF.